This entry features one TCR beta chain sequence. Sequencing used immunoSEQ multiplex PCR; TCRdb keeps in-frame clones, though not all of them. This table holds roughly 48,000 clones, 70% to 90% found once. This entry belongs to a study of OX40 agonist ivuxolimab in advanced cancers. Germline V gene sequence: CDR1 SGDLS, CDR2 YYNGEE. V trimming: 3 bases; J trimming: 6 bases; junction bases outside the gene matches: 5. The CDR3 loop spans 13 amino acids. The source was CD4+ or CD8+ T cells sorted from blood, collected in a trial of the OX40 agonist ivuxolimab. The V and J genes are TRBV9 and TRBJ1-2; 7 bases align to TRBD1. This TCR came from an adult with an advanced solid tumor such as melanoma, head and neck, liver or kidney cancer. CDR3 in amino acids: CASSDDRVDGYTF. The CDR3 DNA reads as TGTGCCAGCAGCGACGACAGGGTTGATGGCTACACCTTC.